This note documents a single T cell receptor (beta chain) sequence. The data were taken from a study of beta chain features in type 1 diabetes. The authors reverse transcribed all of the isolated RNA, so sequencing captured expressed TCRB transcripts. TCRdb's table, derived via immunoSEQ multiplex PCR, lists solely in-frame clones and lacks some. Among 970,000 or so clones listed, about 17% were seen once. Trimming at V came to 1 base and at J to 4 bases, leaving 6 bases not matched to a gene. The CDR3 contains 16 residues. Germline values: CDR1 SGHNT, CDR2 YENEEA. The chain carries TRBV11-3 and TRBJ2-1; 8 bases agree with TRBD1. This TCR was recovered from a young woman in good health. The sequencing sample was made of naive CD4+ T cells from blood. This chain's CDR3 is CASSLGAGGAYNEQFF. The CDR3 coding sequence is TGTGCCAGCAGCTTAGGCGCAGGGGGCGCGTACAATGAGCAGTTCTTC.